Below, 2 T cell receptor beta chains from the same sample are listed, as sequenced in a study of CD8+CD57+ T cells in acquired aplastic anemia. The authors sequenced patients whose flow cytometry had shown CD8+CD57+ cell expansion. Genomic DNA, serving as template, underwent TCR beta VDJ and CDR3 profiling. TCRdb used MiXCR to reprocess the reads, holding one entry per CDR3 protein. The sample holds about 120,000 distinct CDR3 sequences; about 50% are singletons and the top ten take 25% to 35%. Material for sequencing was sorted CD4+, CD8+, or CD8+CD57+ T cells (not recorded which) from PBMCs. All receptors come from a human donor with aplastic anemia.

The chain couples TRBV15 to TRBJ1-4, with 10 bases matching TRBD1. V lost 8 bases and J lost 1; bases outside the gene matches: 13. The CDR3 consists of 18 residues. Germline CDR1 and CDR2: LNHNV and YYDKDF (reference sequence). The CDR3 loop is CATGSTRTGGRTNEKLFF. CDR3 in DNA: TGTGCCACCGGATCCACGCGGACAGGGGGGCGAACTAATGAAAAACTGTTTTTT. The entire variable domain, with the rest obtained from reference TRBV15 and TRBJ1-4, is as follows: DAMVIQNPRYQVTQFGKPVTLSCSQTLNHNVMYWYQQKSSQAPKLLFHYYDKDFNNEADTPDNFQSRRPNTSFCFLDIRSPGLGDTAMYLCATGSTRTGGRTNEKLFFGSGTQLSVL.

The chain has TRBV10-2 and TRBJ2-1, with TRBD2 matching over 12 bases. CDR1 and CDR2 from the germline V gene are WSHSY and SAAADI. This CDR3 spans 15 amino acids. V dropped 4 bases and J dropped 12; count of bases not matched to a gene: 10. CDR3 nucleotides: TGCGCCAGCAGTGGGTCAGTGTGGACTAGCGGGGTGCAGTTCTTC. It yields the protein CASSGSVWTSGVQFF.